Below are 22 T cell receptor beta chains sequenced from a single sample in a study of OX40 agonist ivuxolimab in advanced cancers. Some clones are missing from TCRdb's copy, which holds only in-frame ones; the method was immunoSEQ multiplex PCR. The sample carries tens of thousands of clones, almost 90% recorded once. The source was CD4+ or CD8+ T cells sorted from blood, collected in a trial of the OX40 agonist ivuxolimab. The receptor set was obtained from an adult with an advanced solid tumor such as melanoma, head and neck, liver or kidney cancer.

The sample holds a few counts of this clone. This rearrangement joins TRBV5-1 to TRBJ2-5; a possible D gene is TRBD2 (6 bases). Germline V gives CDR1 SGHRS, CDR2 YFSETQ. Trimming took off 4 bases at V and 2 bases at J, with 21 bases between the two ends. This CDR3 has 17 residues. CDR3 bases: TGCGCCAGCAGCATGTGGCCCGGGACTCAACCTCAAGAGACCCAGTACTTC. Translation gives CASSMWPGTQPQETQYF.

The chain employs TRBV25-1 and TRBJ1-2; the D is unclear. The CDR3 consists of 12 residues. Trimming removed 3 bases at V and 7 bases at J, with 9 bases between. In germline, CDR1 is MGHDK, CDR2 SYGVNS. The CDR3 here is CASSEGLGGYTF. The CDR3 bases are TGTGCCAGCAGTGAGGGTCTTGGTGGCTACACCTTC.

This chain connects TRBV19 to TRBJ2-3; D is unresolved. The V gene's germline CDR1 is LNHDA and CDR2 SQIVND (reference sequence). Trimming left V 10 bases short and J 4 bases short, with 15 bases between. The CDR3 runs to 13 residues. The CDR3 here is CATRPGWPDTQYF. The CDR3 nucleotides read TGTGCCACCCGCCCTGGATGGCCAGATACGCAGTATTTT.

V and J are TRBV6-1 and TRBJ1-4; tentative D call: TRBD1 (6 bases). Germline-derived CDR1 and CDR2 are MNHNS and SASEGT. The CDR3 runs to 14 residues. The V end was cut by 4 bases, the J end by 3 bases, with 9 bases between. The CDR3 loop is CASSAGAANEKLFF. As DNA, the CDR3 is TGTGCCAGCAGTGCGGGGGCGGCTAATGAAAAACTGTTTTTT.

Comments on this clone: Within the sample, other DNA sequences also encode this same CDR3. The chain carries TRBV7-3 and TRBJ2-6; D not certain. Trimming cost V 2 bases and J 4 bases, with 3 bases left between them. CDR3 length: 13 amino acids. Germline CDR1 and CDR2: SGHTA and FQGTGA. CDR3 protein: CASSLAGANVLTF. The CDR3 bases are TGTGCCAGCAGCTTAGCAGGGGCCAACGTCCTGACTTTC.

The rearrangement joins TRBV18 to TRBJ1-2; 9 bases are shared with TRBD1. The CDR3 is 18 residues long. Germline CDR1 is KGHSH and CDR2 is LQKENI. The J segment lost 4 bases and the V segment lost 1 base, leaving 13 bases of the junction unmatched. CDR3 amino acids: CASSPLGAGTGTVYGYTF. The CDR3 DNA reads TGTGCCAGCTCACCACTAGGGGCCGGGACAGGGACAGTCTATGGCTACACCTTC.

This clone was observed once. V usage is TRBV7-2 and J usage is TRBJ2-7; the D is unclear. Deletions cut 5 bases from V and 3 bases from J, with 5 bases between. The CDR3 length is 11 residues. The germline CDR1 and CDR2 sequences are SGHTA and FQGNSA. The DNA for the CDR3 is TGTGCCAGCAGCGCGCGCTACGAGCAGTACTTC. Amino acids: CASSARYEQYF.

The chain joins TRBV29-1 to TRBJ1-1; D ambiguous. Germline values: CDR1 SQVTM, CDR2 ANQGSEA. V was shortened by 2 bases and J by 1 base, with 5 bases between the two germline ends. This CDR3 is 12 amino acids long. The DNA for the CDR3 is TGCAGCGTTGAATATGGGAACACTGAAGCTTTCTTT. It specifies CSVEYGNTEAFF. The full variable domain, completed using reference TRBV29-1 and TRBJ1-1, is SAVISQKPSRDICQRGTSLTIQCQVDSQVTMMFWYRQQPGQSLTLIATANQGSEATYESGFVIDKFPISRPNLTFSTLTVSNMSPEDSSIYLCSVEYGNTEAFFGQGTRLTVV.

This rearrangement joins TRBV27 to TRBJ2-7; 10 nucleotides agree with TRBD1. With 0 bases clipped from V and 1 base from J, the junction kept 6 bases outside the gene matches. This CDR3 contains 17 residues. Germline V gene data show CDR1 as MNHEY and CDR2 as SMNVEV (reference sequence). The CDR3 DNA is TGTGCCAGCAGTTTATCTCTAGGGACAGGGGCTTCCTACGAGCAGTACTTC. Translated: CASSLSLGTGASYEQYF.

V is TRBV30 and J is TRBJ2-1, with D perhaps given as TRBD1 or TRBD2 (6 bases each). This CDR3 has 14 amino acids. Germline CDR1 GTSNPN, CDR2 SVGIG (reference sequence). Trimming shortened V by 3 bases and J by 6 bases, and 15 bases separated the two germline ends. CDR3 bases: TGTGCCTGGAGCGTAGCCGGGGGCTTCAATGAGCAGTTCTTC. Translated, it gives CAWSVAGGFNEQFF.

The gene calls are TRBV6-6 and TRBJ1-5; D possibly corresponds to TRBD1 (6 bases). V dropped 6 bases and J dropped 1 base, with 13 bases sitting between them. The CDR3 loop spans 15 amino acids. Germline assignment: CDR1 MNHNY and CDR2 SVGAGI (reference sequence). The CDR3 coding sequence is TGTGCCAGCAGCCAGCAGGGGACGAGCAATCAGCCCCAGCATTTT. Protein sequence: CASSQQGTSNQPQHF.

The genes are TRBV20-1 and TRBJ2-7; 14 bases fit TRBD2. From germline, CDR1 is DFQATT and CDR2 SNEGSKA (reference sequence). The CDR3 spans 11 residues. The CDR3 reads CSARMGLAGVV. CDR3 bases: TGCAGTGCTAGGATGGGACTAGCGGGAGTAGTC.

The chain employs TRBV7-6 and TRBJ2-5; D tentatively fits TRBD1 or TRBD2 (5 bases each). Germline V gene data show CDR1 as SGHVS and CDR2 as FNYEAQ. Between the trimmed V and J ends, which lost 5 bases and 4 bases, there was a span of 8 bases. The CDR3 sequence is 12 residues long. For the CDR3, the DNA is TGTGCCAGCAGCGGGGCGGGAGAGACCCAGTACTTC. Its translation is CASSGAGETQYF.

This clone was observed a handful of times. The chain employs TRBV5-6 and TRBJ2-3; D unresolved. V was shortened by 5 bases and J by 2 bases, with 6 bases between the two germline ends. The germline gives CDR1 SGHDT, CDR2 YYEEEE. This CDR3 is built from 12 residues. CDR3 sequence: CASSVDTDTQYF. The CDR3 region has the DNA TGTGCCAGCAGTGTGGACACAGATACGCAGTATTTT.

The chain links TRBV7-2 to TRBJ2-2; D is unresolved. CDR3 length: 11 amino acids. Trimming cost V 5 bases and J 7 bases, with 5 bases left between them. Per the germline V gene, CDR1 is SGHTA and CDR2 is FQGNSA. The CDR3 protein is CASSVHGELFF. For the CDR3, the DNA is TGTGCCAGCAGCGTCCACGGGGAGCTGTTTTTT. The variable domain in full, completed from reference TRBV7-2 and TRBJ2-2, reads GAGVSQSPSNKVTEKGKDVELRCDPISGHTALYWYRQSLGQGLEFLIYFQGNSAPDKSGLPSDRFSAERTGGSVSTLTIQRTQQEDSAVYLCASSVHGELFFGEGSRLTVL.

J is TRBJ2-3 and V is TRBV30; perhaps TRBD2 as D (6 bases). Between the trimmed V and J ends, which lost 1 base and 12 bases, there was a span of 14 bases. The CDR3 runs 12 residues. Germline assignment: CDR1 GTSNPN and CDR2 SVGIG (reference sequence). CDR3 sequence: CAWSGGVPTQYF. The CDR3 region has the DNA TGTGCCTGGAGTGGGGGGGTTCCCACCCAGTATTTT.

The chain joins TRBV5-6 to TRBJ1-2, with D unclear. V was shortened by 8 bases and J by 1 base, with 9 bases between the two germline ends. Germline V gene lookup returns CDR1 SGHDT and CDR2 YYEEEE. This CDR3 region has 12 residues. The CDR3 region is CASESINYGYTF. The CDR3 DNA sequence: TGTGCCAGTGAGAGTATTAACTATGGCTACACCTTC.

The chain recombines TRBV28 with TRBJ2-2; D may match TRBD1 or TRBD2 (6 bases each). The CDR3 is 14 residues long. Trimming cost V 10 bases and J 0 bases, with 12 bases left between them. Germline CDR1 MDHEN, CDR2 SYDVKM. This CDR3 is CATAGDSNTGELFF. Written as DNA, the CDR3 is TGTGCCACCGCAGGGGACTCGAACACCGGGGAGCTGTTTTTT. Using reference TRBV28 and TRBJ2-2 for the parts outside the CDR3, the full variable domain is DVKVTQSSRYLVKRTGEKVFLECVQDMDHENMFWYRQDPGLGLRLIYFSYDVKMKEKGDIPEGYSVSREKKERFSLILESASTNQTSMYLCATAGDSNTGELFFGEGSRLTVL.

V is TRBV7-3 and J is TRBJ2-4; D perhaps matches TRBD1 (5 bases). Per the germline V gene, CDR1 is SGHTA and CDR2 is FQGTGA. This CDR3 spans 13 amino acids. V gave up 5 bases and J gave up 9 bases, with 14 bases separating them. The CDR3 sequence: CASSLSRDGIQYF. For the CDR3, the DNA is TGTGCCAGCAGCCTTTCCAGGGATGGCATTCAGTACTTC.

The rearrangement uses TRBV28 and TRBJ1-1, with TRBD1 as a possible D gene (6 bases). The ends were cut back, 4 bases at V and 1 base at J, with 10 bases in the middle. CDR1 is MDHEN and CDR2 is SYDVKM in the germline V gene. CDR3 length: 14 residues. The DNA of the CDR3 is TGTGCCAGCAGTTCGCCGGGACAGAACACTGAAGCTTTCTTT. Translation gives CASSSPGQNTEAFF.

This clone was seen a handful of times. V is TRBV29-1 and J is TRBJ2-1, with D unresolved. The CDR3 covers 14 residues. Trimming stripped 6 bases from V and 0 bases from J, with 12 bases between. Germline-derived CDR1 and CDR2 are SQVTM and ANQGSEA. The CDR3 loop is CSVRPERSYNEQFF. The CDR3 nucleotides read TGCAGCGTGCGGCCTGAACGCTCCTACAATGAGCAGTTCTTC.

The chain couples TRBV2 to TRBJ2-2; 7 positions agree with TRBD1. V shed 6 bases and J 1 base; nucleotides not matched to a gene: 2. The CDR3 loop spans 14 amino acids. In germline, CDR1 is SNHLY, CDR2 FYNNEI. This chain's CDR3 is CASRWTGNTGELFF. The CDR3 DNA follows: TGTGCCAGCAGATGGACAGGGAACACCGGGGAGCTGTTTTTT.